This TCR beta chain appears in the sequencing data of a study of T cells in lung cancer brain metastases. Notes on the study in general: Brain metastasis T cell infiltration was not adjusted for preoperative corticosteroid effects.

TCRdb's table, derived via immunoSEQ multiplex PCR, lists solely in-frame clones and lacks some. Among 6,500 to 8,000 clones listed, roughly 88% were seen once. As for this clone: Its antigen is as yet unknown.

Germline CDR1 is SEHNR and CDR2 is FQNEAQ (reference sequence). V was clipped by 5 bases and J by 3 bases; unmatched bases: 19. This CDR3 is built from 18 residues. The sequence derives from a man over 45 with non-small cell lung cancer. The sequencing input was tumor tissue from the primary lung tumor. This chain connects TRBV7-9 to TRBJ2-7; TRBD1 matches 7 bases. The CDR3, as DNA: TGTGCCAGCAGCCCACCCCCCCAACCCGGGACAGATGACTACGAGCAGTACTTC. This translates into CASSPPPQPGTDDYEQYF.